The next 21 T cell receptor beta chains were all read from a single sample in a study of sequential checkpoint blockade in melanoma. Treatment noted: randomized to nivolumab then ipilimumab (arm A) or the reverse (arm B). This table comes from immunoSEQ multiplex PCR, and its TCRdb copy is limited to in-frame clones, with some not included. The data hold some 280 clones, with about a fifth observed a single time. The sequences come from tumor tissue (inferred from file names), collected from a patient given nivolumab and ipilimumab in sequence. The source of these receptors is a human donor with melanoma.

This clone turned up a few times. The chain joins TRBV4-1 to TRBJ2-7; tentative D call: TRBD1 (6 bases). Trimming pared 4 bases from V and 5 bases from J, leaving 15 bases between. CDR1 MGHRA and CDR2 YSYEKL come from the germline V gene. This CDR3 is built from 14 residues. The CDR3 bases are TGCGCCAGCAGCCCCAGGGGTACGTGGAACGAGCAGTACTTC. This gives the protein CASSPRGTWNEQYF.

This chain joins TRBV4-1 and TRBJ2-1, with 10 positions matching TRBD2. The V gene end was trimmed by 6 bases and the J gene end by 5 bases; junction bases not matched to a gene: 7. Per the germline V gene, CDR1 is MGHRA and CDR2 is YSYEKL. The CDR3 has 15 residues. CDR3 region: CASRRGLAANNEQFF. The CDR3 coding sequence is TGCGCCAGCAGACGAGGACTAGCGGCAAACAATGAGCAGTTCTTC.

V gene TRBV19 combines with J gene TRBJ2-1; 8 bases map to TRBD2. Germline CDR1 is LNHDA and CDR2 is SQIVND (reference sequence). Trimming at V came to 5 bases and at J to 6 bases, leaving 9 bases not matched to a gene. The length of the CDR3 is 15 residues. Written as DNA, the CDR3 is TGTGCCAGTAGTCCCCCCCGGGAGGGCCGCAATGAGCAGTTCTTC. Its protein product is CASSPPREGRNEQFF.

This clone is hyperexpanded. Here the CDR3 DNA reads TGTGCCAGTAGTATCGGGAGTATTTACAATGAGCAGTTCTTC. Its translation: CASSIGSIYNEQFF. The chain joins TRBV19 to TRBJ2-1; D perhaps matches TRBD2 (6 bases). Germline CDR1 is LNHDA and CDR2 is SQIVND (reference sequence). The CDR3 extends over 14 amino acids. The V and J ends lost 3 bases and 4 bases respectively, with 10 bases between them.

This clone was detected only a few times. The chain carries TRBV9 and TRBJ1-3; D not resolved. V was clipped by 0 bases and J by 0 bases, with 4 bases between them. Germline values: CDR1 SGDLS, CDR2 YYNGEE. This CDR3 is 14 amino acids long. The CDR3 DNA follows: TGTGCCAGCAGCGTAGGAAGCTCTGGAAACACCATATATTTT. Amino acid sequence: CASSVGSSGNTIYF.

The rearrangement joins TRBV19 to TRBJ1-2, with D perhaps matching TRBD1 (5 bases). CDR1 LNHDA and CDR2 SQIVND come from the germline V gene (reference sequence). The CDR3 is 15 residues long. The V end lost 5 bases, the J end lost 0 bases, and 13 bases lay between the germline ends. CDR3 DNA: TGTGCCAGTAGTCTATCTTGGGGCACTAACTATGGCTACACCTTC. Its protein is CASSLSWGTNYGYTF.

There are a few counts of this clone. CDR3 amino acids: CAWSEAAGGSKAFF. The CDR3 coding sequence is TGTGCCTGGAGTGAGGCCGCAGGGGGCTCGAAAGCTTTCTTT. The V and J genes are TRBV30 and TRBJ1-1, with 8 bases identical to TRBD1. This CDR3 is built from 14 residues. Germline V CDR1 and CDR2: GTSNPN, SVGIG (reference sequence). V shed 1 base and J 9 bases; nucleotides not matched to a gene: 10. The whole variable domain, filled in from reference TRBV30 and TRBJ1-1, reads SQTIHQWPATLVQPVGSPLSLECTVEGTSNPNLYWYRQAAGRGLQLLFYSVGIGQISSEVPQNLSASRPQDRQFILSSKKLLLSDSGFYLCAWSEAAGGSKAFFGQGTRLTVV.

This clone showed up just a few times. The J gene is TRBJ2-2, the V gene TRBV6-8; 8 bases align to TRBD1. Germline trimming cut 5 bases from V and 6 bases from J; bases unmatched to any gene: 5. The CDR3 loop spans 14 amino acids. CDR1 and CDR2 (germline): MNHGY, SAAAGT. The CDR3 DNA is TGTGCCAGCAGTGGAAACAGGGGGGCCGGGGAGCTGTTTTTT. This sequence encodes CASSGNRGAGELFF.

This clone came up a few times. This CDR3 is CASSSGTAGSGNTIYF. Here the CDR3 DNA reads TGTGCCAGCAGCAGCGGGACAGCCGGCTCTGGAAACACCATATATTTT. The gene calls are TRBV11-3 and TRBJ1-3; 7 bases align to TRBD1. J was trimmed by 0 bases and V by 5 bases; bases with no gene match: 7. Germline-derived CDR1 and CDR2 are SGHNT and YENEEA. The CDR3 loop spans 16 amino acids.

The genes are TRBV5-1 and TRBJ2-2, with D possibly matching TRBD2 (6 bases). The CDR3 has 15 residues. With 7 bases removed from V and 10 bases from J, the gap between germline ends came to 23 bases. Germline values: CDR1 SGHRS, CDR2 YFSETQ. Here the CDR3 reads CASGPGDSLLAELFF. The CDR3 DNA reads TGCGCCAGCGGACCGGGGGACTCCTTACTCGCGGAGCTGTTTTTT.

Within the sample, this clone is large (0.1 to 1%). The gene calls are TRBV10-3 and TRBJ2-1; the match to TRBD2 covers 7 bases. The CDR3 is 17 amino acids. V shed 0 bases, J shed 2 bases, and the junction held 7 bases outside the gene matches. Germline lookup yields CDR1 ENHRY and CDR2 SYGVKD. DNA for the CDR3: TGTGCCATCAGTGAGTCGGGTGGGGGGGAGGCCTACAATGAGCAGTTCTTC. Translation gives CAISESGGGEAYNEQFF.

There are a few counts of this clone. J is TRBJ2-6 and V is TRBV6-7; 7 bases are shared with TRBD1. TRBV6-7 is assigned to the ORF class and has an uncertain function. The junction had 15 bases not matched to a gene; V was cut back by 5 bases and J by 2 bases. CDR3 length equals 19 residues. The CDR3, as DNA: TGTGCCAGCAGTACAATTAACAGGGGATACTACCCTGGGGCCAACGTCCTGACTTTC. Amino acids: CASSTINRGYYPGANVLTF.

This clone occurred a few times. The rearrangement links TRBV6-8 to TRBJ2-1; the D call may be TRBD1 or TRBD2 (7 bases each). The V end lost 6 bases, the J end lost 4 bases, and 16 bases lay between the germline ends. The germline V gene has CDR1 MNHGY and CDR2 SAAAGT. The CDR3 runs to 15 residues. CDR3: CASSRQGGFYNEQFF. In DNA, the CDR3 is TGTGCCAGCAGCCGACAGGGAGGGTTTTACAATGAGCAGTTCTTC.

This clone was counted between two and nine times. The chain has TRBV4-1 and TRBJ1-2; D not resolved. The germline V gene has CDR1 MGHRA and CDR2 YSYEKL. Trimming stripped 5 bases from V and 2 bases from J, with 27 bases between. The CDR3 contains 19 residues. This CDR3 is CASSSGIDISLLSNYGYTF. As DNA, the CDR3 is TGCGCCAGCAGCTCTGGGATAGACATAAGCCTACTTTCCAACTATGGCTACACCTTC.

By its share, this clone is large. V is TRBV6-8 and J is TRBJ1-2; 9 bases are a match to TRBD1. Germline V gene sequence: CDR1 MNHGY, CDR2 SAAAGT. J was trimmed by 7 bases and V by 2 bases; bases with no gene match: 2. This CDR3 is 13 amino acids long. This chain's CDR3 is CASSYADRGGYTF. The DNA of the CDR3 is TGTGCCAGCAGTTACGCGGACAGGGGTGGCTACACCTTC.

V gene TRBV23-1 combines with J gene TRBJ2-7; TRBD1 matches at 8 bases. TRBV23-1 is sorted into the ORF group, with uncertain function. The CDR3 extends over 15 amino acids. The junction had 6 bases not matched to a gene; V was cut back by 0 bases and J by 5 bases. CDR3 bases: TGCGCCAGCAGTCAATCGTCGGGACAGGTGGACGAGCAGTACTTC. Its translation: CASSQSSGQVDEQYF.

This clone counts as medium-sized. The CDR3 coding sequence is TGTGCCAGCAGCTTTTGGTCCGGGACAGGGGCGTCCTACAATGAGCAGTTCTTC. The encoded protein is CASSFWSGTGASYNEQFF. The chain recombines TRBV7-4 with TRBJ2-1, with TRBD1 identical over 10 bases. CDR1 SGHVT and CDR2 SQSDAQ come from the germline V gene. The CDR3 runs to 18 residues. J was trimmed by 1 base and V by 3 bases; bases with no gene match: 9.

The J gene is TRBJ1-1, the V gene TRBV7-4, with TRBD1 matching over 7 bases. The trim removed 5 bases at V and 8 bases at J, leaving 8 bases unmatched. There are 13 residues in the CDR3. Per the germline V gene, CDR1 is SGHVT and CDR2 is SQSDAQ. The CDR3 DNA follows: TGTGCCAGCAGCCCAACCAGGGGGTTCGAAGCTTTCTTT. This gives the protein CASSPTRGFEAFF.

This clone qualifies as large. The chain has TRBV23-1 and TRBJ2-7, with 11 positions matching TRBD2. TRBV23-1 is given ORF status, its function remaining uncertain. The CDR3 length is 15 residues. With V trimmed by 6 bases and J by 6 bases, 10 bases remained unmatched. The CDR3 sequence is CASSQDRGTSGEQYF. The CDR3 DNA reads as TGCGCCAGCAGCCAAGATCGGGGGACTAGCGGCGAGCAGTACTTC.

The V call is TRBV19, the J call TRBJ2-6, with 8 positions matching TRBD2. The V gene's germline CDR1 is LNHDA and CDR2 SQIVND (reference sequence). The CDR3 sequence is 18 residues long. Germline trimming cut 5 bases from V and 2 bases from J; bases unmatched to any gene: 11. The CDR3 bases are TGTGCCAGTAGTCCGGGAGGGGAGGGCCCCCCTGGGGCCAACGTCCTGACTTTC. Protein product: CASSPGGEGPPGANVLTF.

This clone is large in the sample. J is TRBJ2-2 and V is TRBV9; 8 bases are a match to TRBD1. The CDR3 is made up of 16 amino acids. After removal of 1 base from V and 4 bases from J, the junction contained 6 bases not matched to a gene. The germline V gene has CDR1 SGDLS and CDR2 YYNGEE. CDR3 nucleotides: TGTGCCAGCAGCGTACAGGGGGCAAGGACCACCGGGGAGCTGTTTTTT. Residues: CASSVQGARTTGELFF.